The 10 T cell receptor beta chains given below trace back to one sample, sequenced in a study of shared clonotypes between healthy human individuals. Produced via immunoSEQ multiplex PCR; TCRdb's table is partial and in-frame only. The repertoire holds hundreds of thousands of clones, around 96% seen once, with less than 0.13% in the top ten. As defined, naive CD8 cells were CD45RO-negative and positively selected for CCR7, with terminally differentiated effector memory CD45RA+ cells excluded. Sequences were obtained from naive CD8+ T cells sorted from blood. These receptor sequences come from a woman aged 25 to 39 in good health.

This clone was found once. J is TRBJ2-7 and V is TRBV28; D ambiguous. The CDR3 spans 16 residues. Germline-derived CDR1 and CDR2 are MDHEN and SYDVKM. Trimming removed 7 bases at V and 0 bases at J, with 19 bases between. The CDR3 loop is CASTENRGRISYEQYF. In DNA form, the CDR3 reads TGTGCCAGCACCGAAAACCGAGGACGGATCTCCTACGAGCAGTACTTC.

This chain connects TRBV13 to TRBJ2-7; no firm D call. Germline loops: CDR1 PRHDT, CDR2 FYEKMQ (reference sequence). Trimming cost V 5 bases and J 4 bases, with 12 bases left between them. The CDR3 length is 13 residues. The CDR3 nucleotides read TGTGCCAGCAGCAGCCCAGGATCGTACGAGCAGTACTTC. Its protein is CASSSPGSYEQYF.

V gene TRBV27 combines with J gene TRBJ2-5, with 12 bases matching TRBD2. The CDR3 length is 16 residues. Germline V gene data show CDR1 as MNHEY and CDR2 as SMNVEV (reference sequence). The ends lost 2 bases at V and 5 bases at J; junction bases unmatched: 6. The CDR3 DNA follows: TGTGCCAGCAGTTTAACTAGCGGGAGGTTCGGTGAGACCCAGTACTTC. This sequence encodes CASSLTSGRFGETQYF.

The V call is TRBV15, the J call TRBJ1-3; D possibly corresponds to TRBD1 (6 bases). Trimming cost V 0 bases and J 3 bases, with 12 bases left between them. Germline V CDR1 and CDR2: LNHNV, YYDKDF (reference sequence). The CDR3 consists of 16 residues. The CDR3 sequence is CATSRDVQGSGNTIYF. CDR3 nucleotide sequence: TGTGCCACCAGCAGAGATGTGCAGGGGAGTGGAAACACCATATATTTT. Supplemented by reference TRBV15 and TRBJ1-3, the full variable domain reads DAMVIQNPRYQVTQFGKPVTLSCSQTLNHNVMYWYQQKSSQAPKLLFHYYDKDFNNEADTPDNFQSRRPNTSFCFLDIRSPGLGDTAMYLCATSRDVQGSGNTIYFGEGSWLTVV.

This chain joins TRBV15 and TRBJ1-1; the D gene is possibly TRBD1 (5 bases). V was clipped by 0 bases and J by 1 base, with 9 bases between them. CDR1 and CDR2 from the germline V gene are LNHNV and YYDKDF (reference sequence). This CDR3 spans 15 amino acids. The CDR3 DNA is TGTGCCACCAGCAGAGATGGGGGGTCGAACACTGAAGCTTTCTTT. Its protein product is CATSRDGGSNTEAFF. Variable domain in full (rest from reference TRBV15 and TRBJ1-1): DAMVIQNPRYQVTQFGKPVTLSCSQTLNHNVMYWYQQKSSQAPKLLFHYYDKDFNNEADTPDNFQSRRPNTSFCFLDIRSPGLGDTAMYLCATSRDGGSNTEAFFGQGTRLTVV.

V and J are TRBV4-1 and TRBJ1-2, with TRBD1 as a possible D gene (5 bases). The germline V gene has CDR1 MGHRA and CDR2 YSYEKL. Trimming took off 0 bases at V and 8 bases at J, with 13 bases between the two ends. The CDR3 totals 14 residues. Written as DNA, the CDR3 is TGCGCCAGCAGCCAAGAAAGAGGGGCGCACGGCTACACCTTC. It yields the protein CASSQERGAHGYTF.

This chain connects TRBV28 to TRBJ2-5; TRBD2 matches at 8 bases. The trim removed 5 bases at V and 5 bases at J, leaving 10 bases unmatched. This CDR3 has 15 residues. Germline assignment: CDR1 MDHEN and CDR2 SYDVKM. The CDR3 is CASSPQAGVVETQYF. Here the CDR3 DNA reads TGTGCCAGCAGTCCGCAAGCGGGAGTGGTGGAGACCCAGTACTTC. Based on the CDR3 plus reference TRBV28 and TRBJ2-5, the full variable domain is DVKVTQSSRYLVKRTGEKVFLECVQDMDHENMFWYRQDPGLGLRLIYFSYDVKMKEKGDIPEGYSVSREKKERFSLILESASTNQTSMYLCASSPQAGVVETQYFGPGTRLLVL.

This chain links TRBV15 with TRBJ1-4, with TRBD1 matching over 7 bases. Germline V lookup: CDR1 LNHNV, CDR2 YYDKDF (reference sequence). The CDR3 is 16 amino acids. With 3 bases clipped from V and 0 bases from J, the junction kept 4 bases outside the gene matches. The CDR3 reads CATSRNQGATNEKLFF. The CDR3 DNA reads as TGTGCCACCAGCAGGAACCAGGGGGCAACTAATGAAAAACTGTTTTTT. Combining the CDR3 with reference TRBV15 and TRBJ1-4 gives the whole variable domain DAMVIQNPRYQVTQFGKPVTLSCSQTLNHNVMYWYQQKSSQAPKLLFHYYDKDFNNEADTPDNFQSRRPNTSFCFLDIRSPGLGDTAMYLCATSRNQGATNEKLFFGSGTQLSVL.

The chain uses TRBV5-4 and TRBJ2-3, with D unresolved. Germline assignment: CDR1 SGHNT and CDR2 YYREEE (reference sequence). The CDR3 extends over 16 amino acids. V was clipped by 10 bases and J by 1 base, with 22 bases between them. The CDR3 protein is CAFSQARLAGTDTQYF. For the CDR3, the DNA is TGTGCCTTCTCCCAAGCCCGACTCGCCGGCACAGATACGCAGTATTTT.

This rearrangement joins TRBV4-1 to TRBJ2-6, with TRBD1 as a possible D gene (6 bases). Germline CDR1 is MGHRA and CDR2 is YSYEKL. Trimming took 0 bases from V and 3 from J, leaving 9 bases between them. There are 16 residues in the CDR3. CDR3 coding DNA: TGCGCCAGCAGCCAAGACCAGGGACATGGGGCCAACGTCCTGACTTTC. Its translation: CASSQDQGHGANVLTF.